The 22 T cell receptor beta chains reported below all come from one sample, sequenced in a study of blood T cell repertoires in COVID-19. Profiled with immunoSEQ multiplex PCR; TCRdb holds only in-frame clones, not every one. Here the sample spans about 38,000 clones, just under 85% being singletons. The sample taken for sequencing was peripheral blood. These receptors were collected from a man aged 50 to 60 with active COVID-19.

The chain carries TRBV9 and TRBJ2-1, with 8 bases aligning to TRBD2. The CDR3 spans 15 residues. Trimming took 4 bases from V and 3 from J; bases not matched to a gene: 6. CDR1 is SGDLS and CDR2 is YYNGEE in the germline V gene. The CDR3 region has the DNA TGTGCCAGCAGCCCTCGGACTAGCAGCTACAATGAGCAGTTCTTC. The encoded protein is CASSPRTSSYNEQFF.

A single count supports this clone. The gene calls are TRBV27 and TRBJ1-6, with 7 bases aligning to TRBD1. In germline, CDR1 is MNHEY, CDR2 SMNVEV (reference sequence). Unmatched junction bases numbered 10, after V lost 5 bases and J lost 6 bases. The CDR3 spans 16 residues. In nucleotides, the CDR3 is TGTGCCAGCAGTCCTCGAACAGGGGTGACTAATTCACCCCTCCACTTT. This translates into CASSPRTGVTNSPLHF.

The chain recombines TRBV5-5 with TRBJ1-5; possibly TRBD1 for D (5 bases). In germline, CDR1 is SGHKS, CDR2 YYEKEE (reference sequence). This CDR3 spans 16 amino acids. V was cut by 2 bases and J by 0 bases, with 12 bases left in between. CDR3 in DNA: TGTGCCAGCAGCTTTGGAGACAGCCTTAGCAATCAGCCCCAGCATTTT. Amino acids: CASSFGDSLSNQPQHF.

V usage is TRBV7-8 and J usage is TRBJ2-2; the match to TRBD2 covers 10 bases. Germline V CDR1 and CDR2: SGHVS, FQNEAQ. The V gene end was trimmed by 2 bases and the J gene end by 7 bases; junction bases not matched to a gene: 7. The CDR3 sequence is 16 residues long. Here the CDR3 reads CASSLLLAGFFGELFF. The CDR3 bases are TGTGCCAGCAGCTTATTACTAGCGGGGTTTTTCGGGGAGCTGTTTTTT.

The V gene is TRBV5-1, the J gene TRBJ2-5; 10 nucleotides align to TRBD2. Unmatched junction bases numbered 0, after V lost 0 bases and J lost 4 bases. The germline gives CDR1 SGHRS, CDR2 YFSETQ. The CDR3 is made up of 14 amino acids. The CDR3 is CASSLGLAGETQYF. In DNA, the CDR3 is TGCGCCAGCAGCTTGGGACTAGCGGGAGAGACCCAGTACTTC.

CDR3: CASRNSKVTDTQYF. In nucleotides, the CDR3 is TGTGCCAGCAGAAATAGCAAGGTTACAGATACGCAGTATTTT. This chain links TRBV21-1 with TRBJ2-3; the table's D call TRBD2 went unverified against the DNA. TRBV21-1 is assigned pseudogene status. The CDR3 has 14 residues.

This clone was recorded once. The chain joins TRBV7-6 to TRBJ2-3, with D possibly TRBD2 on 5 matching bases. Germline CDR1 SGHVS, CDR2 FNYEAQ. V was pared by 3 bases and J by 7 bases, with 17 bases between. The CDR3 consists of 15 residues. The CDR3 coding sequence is TGTGCCAGCAGCTTTCAATCTCGGAAGGACTATACGCAGTATTTT. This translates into CASSFQSRKDYTQYF.

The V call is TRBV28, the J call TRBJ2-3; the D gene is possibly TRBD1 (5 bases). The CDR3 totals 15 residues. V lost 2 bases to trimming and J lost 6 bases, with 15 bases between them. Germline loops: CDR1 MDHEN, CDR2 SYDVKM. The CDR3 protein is CASSLDGPPGDTQYF. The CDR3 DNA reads TGTGCCAGCAGTTTAGATGGACCTCCAGGGGATACGCAGTATTTT.

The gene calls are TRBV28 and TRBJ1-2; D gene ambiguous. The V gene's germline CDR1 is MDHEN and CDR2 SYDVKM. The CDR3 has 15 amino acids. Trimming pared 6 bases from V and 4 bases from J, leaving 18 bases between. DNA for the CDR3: TGTGCCAGCAGCCCCTATGAGGAGGGCGGCTATGGCTACACCTTC. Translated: CASSPYEEGGYGYTF.

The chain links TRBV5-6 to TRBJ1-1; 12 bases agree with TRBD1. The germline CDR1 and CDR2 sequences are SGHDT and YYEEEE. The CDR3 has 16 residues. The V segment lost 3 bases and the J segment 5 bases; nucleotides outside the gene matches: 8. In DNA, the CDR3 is TGTGCCAGCAGCTGGGACAGGGGGCACTTAACAACTGAAGCTTTCTTT. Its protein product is CASSWDRGHLTTEAFF.

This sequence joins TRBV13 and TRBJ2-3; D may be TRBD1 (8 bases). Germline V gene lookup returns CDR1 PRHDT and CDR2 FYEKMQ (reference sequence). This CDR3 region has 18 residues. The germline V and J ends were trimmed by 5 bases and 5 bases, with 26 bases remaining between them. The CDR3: CASSPRGRARGRGDTQYF. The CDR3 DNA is TGTGCCAGCAGCCCTAGGGGGAGGGCCAGGGGGCGCGGAGATACGCAGTATTTT.

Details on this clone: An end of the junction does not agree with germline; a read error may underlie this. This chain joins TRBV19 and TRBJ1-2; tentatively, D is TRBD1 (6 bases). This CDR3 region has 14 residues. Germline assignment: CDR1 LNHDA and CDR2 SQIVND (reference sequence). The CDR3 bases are TGTGCCAGTAGTCTAGACAGGCCGAACTATGGCTACACCTTC. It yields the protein CASSLDRPNYGYTF.

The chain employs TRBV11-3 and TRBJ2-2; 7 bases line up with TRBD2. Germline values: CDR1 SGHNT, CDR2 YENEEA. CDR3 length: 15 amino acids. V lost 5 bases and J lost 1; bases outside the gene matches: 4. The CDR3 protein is CASSPTGGNTGELFF. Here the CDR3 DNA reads TGTGCCAGCAGCCCCACGGGGGGGAACACCGGGGAGCTGTTTTTT. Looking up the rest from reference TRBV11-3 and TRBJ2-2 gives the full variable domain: EAGVVQSPRYKIIEKKQPVAFWCNPISGHNTLYWYLQNLGQGPELLIRYENEEAVDDSQLPKDRFSAERLKGVDSTLKIQPAELGDSAVYLCASSPTGGNTGELFFGEGSRLTVL.

Written as DNA, the CDR3 is TGCGCCAGCAGCCAAGACGCCCCAGCGGGGGGGCAAGAGACCCAGTACTTC. Translated: CASSQDAPAGGQETQYF. This chain joins TRBV4-1 and TRBJ2-5; TRBD2 aligns across 10 bases. The CDR3 loop spans 17 amino acids. V lost 0 bases to trimming and J lost 2 bases; unmatched junction nucleotides: 6. Looked up from germline, CDR1 is MGHRA and CDR2 is YSYEKL.

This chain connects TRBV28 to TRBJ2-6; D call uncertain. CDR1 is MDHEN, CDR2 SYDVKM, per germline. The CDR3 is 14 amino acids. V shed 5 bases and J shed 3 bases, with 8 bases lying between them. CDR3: CASSPAGGANVLTF. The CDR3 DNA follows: TGTGCCAGCAGTCCTGCCGGTGGGGCCAACGTCCTGACTTTC.

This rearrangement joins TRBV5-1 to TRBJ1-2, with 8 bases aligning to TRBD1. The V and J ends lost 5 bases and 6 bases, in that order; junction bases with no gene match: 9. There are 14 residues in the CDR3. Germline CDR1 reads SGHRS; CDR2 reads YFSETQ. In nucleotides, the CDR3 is TGCGCCAGCAGACCCTGGGCAGGGGGCGATGGCTACACCTTC. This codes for CASRPWAGGDGYTF.

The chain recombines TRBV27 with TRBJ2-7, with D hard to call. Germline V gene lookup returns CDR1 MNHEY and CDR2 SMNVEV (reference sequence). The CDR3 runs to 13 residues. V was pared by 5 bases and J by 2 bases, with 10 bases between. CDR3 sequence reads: CASSGHMAYEQYF. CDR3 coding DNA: TGTGCCAGCAGTGGTCACATGGCCTACGAGCAGTACTTC.

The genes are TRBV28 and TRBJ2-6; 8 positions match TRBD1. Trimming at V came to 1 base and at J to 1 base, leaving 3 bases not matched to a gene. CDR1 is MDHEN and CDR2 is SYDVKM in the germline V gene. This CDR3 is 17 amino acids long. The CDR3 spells CASSLYRGWSGANVLTF. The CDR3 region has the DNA TGTGCCAGCAGTTTATACAGGGGGTGGTCTGGGGCCAACGTCCTGACTTTC.

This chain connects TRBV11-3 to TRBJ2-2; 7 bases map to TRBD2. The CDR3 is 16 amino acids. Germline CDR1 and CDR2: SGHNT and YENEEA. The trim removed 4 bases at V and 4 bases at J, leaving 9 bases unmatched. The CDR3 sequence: CASSYRGGVVTGELFF. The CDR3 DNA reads TGTGCCAGCAGCTATCGGGGAGGGGTCGTCACCGGGGAGCTGTTTTTT.

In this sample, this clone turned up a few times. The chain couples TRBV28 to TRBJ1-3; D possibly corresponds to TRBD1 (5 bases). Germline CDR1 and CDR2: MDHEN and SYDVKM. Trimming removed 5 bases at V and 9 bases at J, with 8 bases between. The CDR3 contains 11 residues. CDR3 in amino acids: CASSLRGTIYF. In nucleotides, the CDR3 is TGTGCCAGCAGTCTTAGGGGCACCATATATTTT.

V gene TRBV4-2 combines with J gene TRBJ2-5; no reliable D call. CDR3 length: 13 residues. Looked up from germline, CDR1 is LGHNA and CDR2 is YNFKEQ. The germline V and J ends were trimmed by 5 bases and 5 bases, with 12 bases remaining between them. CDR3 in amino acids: CASSKGAWETQYF. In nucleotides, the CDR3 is TGTGCCAGCAGCAAAGGCGCATGGGAGACCCAGTACTTC.

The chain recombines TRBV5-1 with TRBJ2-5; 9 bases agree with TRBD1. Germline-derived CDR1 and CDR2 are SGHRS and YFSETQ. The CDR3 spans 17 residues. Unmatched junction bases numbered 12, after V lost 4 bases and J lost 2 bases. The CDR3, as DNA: TGCGCCAGCAGCCTTACAGGGGGCCTCTTTGGTCAAGAGACCCAGTACTTC. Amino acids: CASSLTGGLFGQETQYF.